One sample yielded the 8 T cell receptor beta chains listed below, sequenced in a study of cytomegalovirus exposure and HLA in healthy donors. The PCR used 60 Vbeta and 13 Jbeta primers. Sequencing was performed with immunoSEQ multiplex PCR; in TCRdb, only in-frame clones are kept and a portion is missing. The repertoire includes roughly 150,000 clones, less than 65% of them detected once, and over 2.5% sits in the top ten. The sample was PBMCs. These receptors originate from a woman aged 25 to 39 in good health and CMV-seropositive.

The chain employs TRBV7-2 and TRBJ1-1; weak D call: TRBD1 (5 bases). Germline V CDR1 and CDR2: SGHTA, FQGNSA. CDR3 length: 13 residues. The V gene lost 2 bases and the J gene lost 5 bases, with 9 bases spanning the gap. The CDR3 DNA is TGTGCCAGCAGCTTAAATCGGGGGACTGAAGCTTTCTTT. It yields the protein CASSLNRGTEAFF.

The chain recombines TRBV6-5 with TRBJ1-5; 8 nucleotides match TRBD1. Germline values: CDR1 MNHEY, CDR2 SVGAGI. The CDR3 runs to 15 residues. V was clipped by 4 bases and J by 7 bases; unmatched bases: 9. The CDR3 nucleotides read TGTGCCAGCAGTTCCGACGGACAGGGCCAACAGCCCCAGCATTTT. Its protein product is CASSSDGQGQQPQHF.

The V and J genes are TRBV5-1 and TRBJ2-1, with 12 bases aligning to TRBD2. This CDR3 region has 16 residues. Trimming cost V 4 bases and J 5 bases; bases outside gene matches: 7. Germline-derived CDR1 and CDR2 are SGHRS and YFSETQ. CDR3 sequence (DNA): TGCGCCAGCAGCCCCCCCCTAGCGGGGGGGAACAATGAGCAGTTCTTC. This translates into CASSPPLAGGNNEQFF. Full variable domain (outside the CDR3, taken from reference TRBV5-1 and TRBJ2-1): KAGVTQTPRYLIKTRGQQVTLSCSPISGHRSVSWYQQTPGQGLQFLFEYFSETQRNKGNFPGRFSGRQFSNSRSEMNVSTLELGDSALYLCASSPPLAGGNNEQFFGPGTRLTVL.

This clone was found a few times. The genes are TRBV6-1 and TRBJ2-5; 7 bases agree with TRBD2. Near its end, the DNA agrees better with TRBJ2-7, so the J call may be wrong. The CDR3 contains 13 residues. Germline V lookup: CDR1 MNHNS, CDR2 SASEGT. In DNA form, the CDR3 reads TGTGCCAGCAGATTGGCGGGAGACTACGAGCAGTACTTC. Translating it yields CASRLAGDYEQYF.

This clone was recorded a few times. The chain employs TRBV15 and TRBJ1-5; maybe TRBD1 (5 bases). The CDR3 runs to 12 residues. Trimming took 8 bases from V and 7 from J, leaving 12 bases between them. The germline V gene has CDR1 LNHNV and CDR2 YYDKDF (reference sequence). The chain's CDR3 is CATGERGQPQHF. In DNA form, the CDR3 reads TGTGCCACCGGGGAACGGGGGCAGCCCCAGCATTTT.

V is TRBV14 and J is TRBJ2-5; 8 bases map to TRBD2. This CDR3 is built from 16 residues. V was clipped by 4 bases and J by 1 base; unmatched bases: 8. Germline V lookup: CDR1 SGHDN, CDR2 FVKESK. The CDR3 DNA reads as TGTGCCAGCAGCCCCCATCGGGGGGGCCGCCAAGAGACCCAGTACTTC. Translating gives CASSPHRGGRQETQYF. The whole variable domain, filled in from reference TRBV14 and TRBJ2-5, reads EAGVTQFPSHSVIEKGQTVTLRCDPISGHDNLYWYRRVMGKEIKFLLHFVKESKQDESGMPNNRFLAERTGGTYSTLKVQPAELEDSGVYFCASSPHRGGRQETQYFGPGTRLLVL.

This rearrangement joins TRBV18 to TRBJ1-1, with TRBD1 as a possible D gene (6 bases). Trimming cost V 4 bases and J 1 base, with 13 bases left between them. The CDR3 extends over 15 amino acids. CDR1 and CDR2 from the germline V gene are KGHSH and LQKENI. CDR3 sequence (DNA): TGTGCCAGCTCACTCGGGGGGACACGGAACACTGAAGCTTTCTTT. Translation gives CASSLGGTRNTEAFF.

The CDR3 here is CASRPADLGGEKLFF. CDR3 in DNA: TGTGCCAGCAGACCGGCGGACTTGGGCGGGGAAAAACTGTTTTTT. This sequence joins TRBV2 and TRBJ1-4, with no clear D. V lost 6 bases, J lost 8 bases, and 19 bases lay in between. The CDR3 loop spans 15 amino acids. The germline CDR1 and CDR2 sequences are SNHLY and FYNNEI.